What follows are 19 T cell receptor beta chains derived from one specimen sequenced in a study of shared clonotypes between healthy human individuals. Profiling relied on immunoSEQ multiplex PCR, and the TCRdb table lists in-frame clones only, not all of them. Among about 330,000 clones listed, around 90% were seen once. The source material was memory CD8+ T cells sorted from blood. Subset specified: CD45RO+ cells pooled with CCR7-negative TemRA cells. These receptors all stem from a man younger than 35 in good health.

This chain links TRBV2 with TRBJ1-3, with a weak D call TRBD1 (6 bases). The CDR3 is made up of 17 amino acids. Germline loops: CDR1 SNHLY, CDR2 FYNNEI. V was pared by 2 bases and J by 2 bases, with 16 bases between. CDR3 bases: TGTGCCAGCAGTGAATCGGTTGCAGGGGTCACTGGAAACACCATATATTTT. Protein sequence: CASSESVAGVTGNTIYF.

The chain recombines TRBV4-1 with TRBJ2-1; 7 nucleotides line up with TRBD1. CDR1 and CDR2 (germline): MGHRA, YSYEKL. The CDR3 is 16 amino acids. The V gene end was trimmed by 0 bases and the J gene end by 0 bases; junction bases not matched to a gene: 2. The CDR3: CASSQEWDSSYNEQFF. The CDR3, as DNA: TGCGCCAGCAGCCAAGAATGGGACAGCTCCTACAATGAGCAGTTCTTC.

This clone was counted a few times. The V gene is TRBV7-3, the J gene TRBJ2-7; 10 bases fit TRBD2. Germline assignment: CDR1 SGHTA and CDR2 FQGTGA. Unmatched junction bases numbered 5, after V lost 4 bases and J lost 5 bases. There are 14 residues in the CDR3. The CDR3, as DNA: TGTGCCAGCAGCTCTATAGCGGGGGGTAACGAGCAGTACTTC. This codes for CASSSIAGGNEQYF.

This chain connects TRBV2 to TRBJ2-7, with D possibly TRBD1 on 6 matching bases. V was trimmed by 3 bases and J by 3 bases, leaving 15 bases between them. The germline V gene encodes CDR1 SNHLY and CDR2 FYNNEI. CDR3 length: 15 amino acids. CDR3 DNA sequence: TGTGCCAGCAGTGAGGGGGCTGGGTTTGGCTACGAGCAGTACTTC. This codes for CASSEGAGFGYEQYF.

The CDR3: CASSDITYEQYF. CDR3 bases: TGCGCCAGCAGTGACATAACCTACGAGCAGTACTTC. The chain combines TRBV10-2 with TRBJ2-7; D is undetermined. Per germline, CDR1 WSHSY and CDR2 SAAADI. CDR3 size: 12 residues. The V end was cut by 3 bases, the J end by 2 bases, with 5 bases between.

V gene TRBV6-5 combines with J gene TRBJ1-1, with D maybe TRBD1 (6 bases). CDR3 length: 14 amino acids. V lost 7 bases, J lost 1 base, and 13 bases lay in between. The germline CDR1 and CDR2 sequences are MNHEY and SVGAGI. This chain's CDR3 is CASTILRGNTEAFF. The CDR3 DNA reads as TGTGCCAGCACCATTCTCAGGGGGAACACTGAAGCTTTCTTT.

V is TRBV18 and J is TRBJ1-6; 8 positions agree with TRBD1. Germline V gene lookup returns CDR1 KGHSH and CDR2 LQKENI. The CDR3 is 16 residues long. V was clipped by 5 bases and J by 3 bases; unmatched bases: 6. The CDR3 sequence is CASSAGQEVYNSPLHF. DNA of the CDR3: TGTGCCAGCTCAGCGGGACAGGAGGTCTATAATTCACCCCTCCACTTT.

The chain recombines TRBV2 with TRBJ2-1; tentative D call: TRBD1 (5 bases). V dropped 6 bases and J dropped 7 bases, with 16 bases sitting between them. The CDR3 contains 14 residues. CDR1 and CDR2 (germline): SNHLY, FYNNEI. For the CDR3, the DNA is TGTGCCAGCAGGGACCCCAGGGATAAGAATGAGCAGTTCTTC. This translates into CASRDPRDKNEQFF.

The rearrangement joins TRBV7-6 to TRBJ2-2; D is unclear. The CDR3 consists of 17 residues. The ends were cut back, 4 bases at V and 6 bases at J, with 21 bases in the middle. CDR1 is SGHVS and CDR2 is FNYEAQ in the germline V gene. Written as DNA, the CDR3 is TGTGCCAGCAGCTCCACGTCCAGCCCCATAAGCTCCGGGGAGCTGTTTTTT. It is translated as CASSSTSSPISSGELFF.

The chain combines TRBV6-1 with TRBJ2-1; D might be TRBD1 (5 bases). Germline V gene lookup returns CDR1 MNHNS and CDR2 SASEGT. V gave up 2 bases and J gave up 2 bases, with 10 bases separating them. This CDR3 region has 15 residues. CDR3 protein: CASSERARAYNEQFF. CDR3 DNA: TGTGCCAGCAGTGAACGGGCCAGGGCCTACAATGAGCAGTTCTTC.

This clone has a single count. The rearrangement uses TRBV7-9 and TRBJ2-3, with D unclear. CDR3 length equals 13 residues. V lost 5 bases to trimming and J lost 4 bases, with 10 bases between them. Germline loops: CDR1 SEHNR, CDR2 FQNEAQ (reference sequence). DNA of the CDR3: TGTGCCAGCAGCGACGCCCTAGCAGATACGCAGTATTTT. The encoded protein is CASSDALADTQYF.

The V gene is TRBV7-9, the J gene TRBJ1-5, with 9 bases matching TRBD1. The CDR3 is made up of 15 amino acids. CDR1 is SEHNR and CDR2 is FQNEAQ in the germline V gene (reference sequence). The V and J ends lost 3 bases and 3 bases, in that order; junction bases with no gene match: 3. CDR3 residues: CASSLGQGVNQPQHF. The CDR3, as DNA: TGTGCCAGCAGCTTGGGACAGGGTGTCAATCAGCCCCAGCATTTT.

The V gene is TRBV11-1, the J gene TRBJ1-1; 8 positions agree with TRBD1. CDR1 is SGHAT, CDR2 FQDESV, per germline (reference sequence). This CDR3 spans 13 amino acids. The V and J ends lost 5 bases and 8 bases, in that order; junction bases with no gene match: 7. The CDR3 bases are TGTGCCAGCAGCCCCAACACAGGGGGGGAAGCTTTCTTT. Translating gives CASSPNTGGEAFF. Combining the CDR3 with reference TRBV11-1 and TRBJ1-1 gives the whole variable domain EAEVAQSPRYKITEKSQAVAFWCDPISGHATLYWYRQILGQGPELLVQFQDESVVDDSQLPKDRFSAERLKGVDSTLKIQPAELGDSAMYLCASSPNTGGEAFFGQGTRLTVV.

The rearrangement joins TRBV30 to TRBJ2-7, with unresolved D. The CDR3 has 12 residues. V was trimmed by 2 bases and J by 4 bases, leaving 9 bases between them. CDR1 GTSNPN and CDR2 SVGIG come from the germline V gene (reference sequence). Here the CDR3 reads CAWSPAPYEQYF. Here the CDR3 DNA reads TGTGCCTGGAGTCCCGCCCCATACGAGCAGTACTTC.

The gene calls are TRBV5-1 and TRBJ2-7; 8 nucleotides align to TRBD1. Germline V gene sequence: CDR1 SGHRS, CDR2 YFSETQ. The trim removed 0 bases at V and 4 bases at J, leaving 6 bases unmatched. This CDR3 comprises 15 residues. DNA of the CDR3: TGCGCCAGCAGCTTGGGGCAGGGGGCCGATTACGAGCAGTACTTC. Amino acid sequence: CASSLGQGADYEQYF.

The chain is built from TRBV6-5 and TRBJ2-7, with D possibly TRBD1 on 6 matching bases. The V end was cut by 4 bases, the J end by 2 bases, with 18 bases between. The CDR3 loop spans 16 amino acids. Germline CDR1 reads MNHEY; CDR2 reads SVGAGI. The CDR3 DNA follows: TGTGCCAGCAGTTTTCGGGTCGACAGGTATACCTACGAGCAGTACTTC. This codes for CASSFRVDRYTYEQYF.

CDR3 sequence: CASSLSLSLSQETQYF. The CDR3 DNA is TGTGCCAGCAGTTTATCGTTGTCCTTGTCCCAGGAGACCCAGTACTTC. The rearrangement uses TRBV27 and TRBJ2-5, with unresolved D. Germline V gene data show CDR1 as MNHEY and CDR2 as SMNVEV (reference sequence). The CDR3 length is 16 residues. The V end lost 0 bases, the J end lost 5 bases, and 16 bases lay between the germline ends.

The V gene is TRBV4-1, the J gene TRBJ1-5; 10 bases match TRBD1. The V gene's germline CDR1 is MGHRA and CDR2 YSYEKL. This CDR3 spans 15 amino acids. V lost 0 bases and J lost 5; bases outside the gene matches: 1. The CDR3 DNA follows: TGCGCCAGCAGCCAAGACGGGACAGGGGATCAGCCCCAGCATTTT. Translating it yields CASSQDGTGDQPQHF.

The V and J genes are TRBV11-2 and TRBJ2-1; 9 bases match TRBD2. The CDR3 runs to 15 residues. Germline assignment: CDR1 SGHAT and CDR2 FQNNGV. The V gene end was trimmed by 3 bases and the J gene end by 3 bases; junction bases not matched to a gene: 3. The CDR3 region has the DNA TGTGCCAGCAGCTTCTCTAGCGGGATCTACAATGAGCAGTTCTTC. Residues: CASSFSSGIYNEQFF.